This TCR beta chain was identified during a study of blood T cell repertoires in COVID-19. Trimming shortened V by 3 bases and J by 4 bases, and 14 bases separated the two germline ends. Germline assignment: CDR1 SGDLS and CDR2 YYNGEE. The CDR3 totals 15 residues. Clones were sequenced by immunoSEQ multiplex PCR, and TCRdb holds only the in-frame ones, with some missing. This table holds a few hundred thousand clones, 88% found once. This clone was detected only once. The participants were between about 18 and 100 years old and came from about two dozen US areas. The sequencing sample was made of PBMCs or T cells enriched from blood (not recorded which). The TCR sequence derives from a young woman who had recovered from COVID-19. The rearrangement joins TRBV9 to TRBJ1-3; D perhaps matches TRBD1 (6 bases). The CDR3 is CASSASGTSGNTIYF. The CDR3, as DNA: TGTGCCAGCAGCGCCTCCGGGACATCAGGAAACACCATATATTTT. The full variable domain, in which reference TRBV9 and TRBJ1-3 provide the parts outside the CDR3, is DSGVTQTPKHLITATGQRVTLRCSPRSGDLSVYWYQQSLDQGLQFLIQYYNGEERAKGNILERFSAQQFPDLHSELNLSSLELGDSALYFCASSASGTSGNTIYFGEGSWLTVV.